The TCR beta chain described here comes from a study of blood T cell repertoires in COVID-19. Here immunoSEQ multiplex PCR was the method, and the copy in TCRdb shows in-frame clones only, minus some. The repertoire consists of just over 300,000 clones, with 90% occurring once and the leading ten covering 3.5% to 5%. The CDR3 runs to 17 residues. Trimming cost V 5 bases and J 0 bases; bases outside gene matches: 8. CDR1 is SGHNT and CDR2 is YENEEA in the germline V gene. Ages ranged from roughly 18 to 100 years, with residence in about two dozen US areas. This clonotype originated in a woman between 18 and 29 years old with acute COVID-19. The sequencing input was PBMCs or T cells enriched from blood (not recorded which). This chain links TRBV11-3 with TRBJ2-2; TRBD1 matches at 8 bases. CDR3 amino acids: CASSPSWDRPNTGELFF. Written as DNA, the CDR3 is TGTGCCAGCAGCCCCTCTTGGGACAGGCCGAACACCGGGGAGCTGTTTTTT.